The 13 T cell receptor beta chains below come from one sample, sequenced in a study of brain T cells in children with intractable seizures. The method was immunoSEQ multiplex PCR; TCRdb's version includes in-frame clones alone and lacks a portion of them. The data hold under 150,000 clones, with under 95% observed a single time. The sequenced sample was peripheral blood, obtained at surgery. These receptor sequences come from a boy under three years old with hemimegalencephaly and intractable seizures.

About this clone itself: Other DNA sequences in the same sample also yield this CDR3. The CDR3, as DNA: TGTGCCAGCAGTAGGACAGGGGGCCGATACGAGCAGTACTTC. As protein: CASSRTGGRYEQYF. The rearrangement links TRBV28 to TRBJ2-7, with TRBD1 matching over 11 bases. After removal of 5 bases from V and 4 bases from J, the junction contained 4 bases not matched to a gene. The CDR3 sequence is 14 residues long. CDR1 and CDR2 (germline): MDHEN, SYDVKM.

The V gene is TRBV10-2, the J gene TRBJ2-2; 13 nucleotides agree with TRBD2. Germline assignment: CDR1 WSHSY and CDR2 SAAADI. The CDR3 loop spans 17 amino acids. The junction had 10 bases not matched to a gene; V was cut back by 4 bases and J by 8 bases. CDR3 coding DNA: TGCGCCAGCAGTGGGGGACTAGCGGGAAGTTTCGGGGGGGAGCTGTTTTTT. It translates to CASSGGLAGSFGGELFF.

This clone is a singleton in its sample. The rearrangement links TRBV5-1 to TRBJ2-3, with 7 bases identical to TRBD1. This CDR3 contains 17 residues. The germline V gene has CDR1 SGHRS and CDR2 YFSETQ. V lost 0 bases, J lost 0 bases, and 7 bases stayed unmatched. The CDR3 loop is CASSLGKRQGSTDTQYF. CDR3 in DNA: TGCGCCAGCAGCTTGGGCAAACGACAGGGTAGCACAGATACGCAGTATTTT.

The V and J genes are TRBV13 and TRBJ2-2; D is uncertain. This CDR3 spans 14 amino acids. The V and J ends lost 5 bases and 4 bases respectively, with 11 bases between them. The germline CDR1 and CDR2 sequences are PRHDT and FYEKMQ (reference sequence). CDR3 in amino acids: CASSLVFSTGELFF. CDR3 DNA: TGTGCCAGCAGCCTCGTCTTCAGCACCGGGGAGCTGTTTTTT. The full variable domain, its missing parts supplied by reference TRBV13 and TRBJ2-2, is AAGVIQSPRHLIKEKRETATLKCYPIPRHDTVYWYQQGPGQDPQFLISFYEKMQSDKGSIPDRFSAQQFSDYHSELNMSSLELGDSALYFCASSLVFSTGELFFGEGSRLTVL.

In its sample, this clone was seen once. The V call is TRBV28, the J call TRBJ2-4; unclear D gene. V gave up 0 bases and J gave up 0 bases, with 12 bases separating them. Germline assignment: CDR1 MDHEN and CDR2 SYDVKM. The CDR3 covers 17 residues. For the CDR3, the DNA is TGTGCCAGCAGTTTATGGGGCAGTCCACTAGCCAAAAACATTCAGTACTTC. Translated, it gives CASSLWGSPLAKNIQYF.

V gene TRBV5-4 combines with J gene TRBJ2-1; D call uncertain. The CDR3 spans 12 residues. Trimming pared 2 bases from V and 8 bases from J, leaving 8 bases between. Germline CDR1 reads SGHNT; CDR2 reads YYREEE (reference sequence). In DNA, the CDR3 is TGTGCCAGCAGCTTACCCCTCGATGAGCAGTTCTTC. It encodes CASSLPLDEQFF.

This chain connects TRBV28 to TRBJ2-5; D remains ambiguous. The germline CDR1 and CDR2 sequences are MDHEN and SYDVKM. V was trimmed by 6 bases and J by 2 bases, leaving 10 bases between them. This CDR3 spans 13 amino acids. CDR3 sequence reads: CASSPDVQETQYF. The CDR3, as DNA: TGTGCCAGCAGCCCGGACGTTCAAGAGACCCAGTACTTC.

This chain joins TRBV11-3 and TRBJ2-4, with D possibly TRBD2 on 5 matching bases. Between the trimmed V and J ends, which lost 5 bases and 4 bases, there was a span of 12 bases. CDR1 and CDR2 from the germline V gene are SGHNT and YENEEA. This CDR3 comprises 14 residues. The CDR3: CASSPGVVKNIQYF. The CDR3 DNA follows: TGTGCCAGCAGCCCCGGGGTAGTGAAAAACATTCAGTACTTC.

The rearrangement links TRBV7-2 to TRBJ1-5; TRBD1 might be the D (5 bases). Trimming cost V 5 bases and J 10 bases, with 18 bases left between them. Germline CDR1 SGHTA, CDR2 FQGNSA. This CDR3 contains 14 residues. The CDR3 sequence is CASSPSRLGRPQHF. CDR3 nucleotide sequence: TGTGCCAGCAGCCCTAGCCGGCTGGGACGACCCCAGCATTTT.

CDR3 loop: CATSRGDRVGDNEQFF. In nucleotides, the CDR3 is TGTGCCACCAGCAGGGGGGACAGGGTCGGAGACAATGAGCAGTTCTTC. The genes are TRBV15 and TRBJ2-1; 9 bases match TRBD1. Germline CDR1 and CDR2: LNHNV and YYDKDF (reference sequence). This CDR3 has 16 residues. J was trimmed by 5 bases and V by 3 bases; bases with no gene match: 8.

The chain combines TRBV19 with TRBJ1-2; 10 nucleotides agree with TRBD1. The CDR3 contains 15 residues. The J segment lost 4 bases and the V segment lost 3 bases, leaving 5 bases of the junction unmatched. From germline, CDR1 is LNHDA and CDR2 SQIVND (reference sequence). The CDR3 spells CASSISTGGSYGYTF. The CDR3 DNA is TGTGCCAGTAGTATTTCGACAGGGGGCAGCTATGGCTACACCTTC.

The chain combines TRBV3-1 (or the pseudogene TRBV3-2) with TRBJ2-3; D ambiguous. The CDR3 loop spans 13 amino acids. V was clipped by 1 base and J by 4 bases, with 6 bases between them. The germline V gene has CDR1 LGHDT and CDR2 YNNKEL (reference sequence). DNA of the CDR3: TGTGCCAGCAGCCAAGGAGGCTCAGATACGCAGTATTTT. The encoded protein is CASSQGGSDTQYF.

A remark on this clone: Different DNA sequences within this sample yield the same CDR3. The rearrangement links TRBV7-3 to TRBJ1-2; tentatively, D is TRBD1 (5 bases). Germline V gene lookup returns CDR1 SGHTA and CDR2 FQGTGA. The CDR3 loop spans 13 amino acids. Trimming pared 2 bases from V and 4 bases from J, leaving 8 bases between. DNA for the CDR3: TGTGCCAGCAGCTTATCGGGGGGCTATGGCTACACCTTC. Translation: CASSLSGGYGYTF.